This entry is about one TCR beta chain. Its specificity is unknown. These data belong to a study of T cell responses to AZD1222 COVID-19 vaccine. General observations from the study: Dominant CD4 TCR responses targeted spike regions 160-218 and 743-854. The study identified only a handful of AZD1222 recipients as seropositive at baseline. Clonal diversity was possibly underestimated; the donors were predominantly white British and more often female.

Here immunoSEQ multiplex PCR was the method, and the copy in TCRdb shows in-frame clones only, minus some. The sample has more than 150,000 clones, roughly 91% seen once. This material consisted of peripheral blood, taken 28 days after the second AZD1222 dose. The receptor's source is an adult who received the AZD1222 COVID-19 vaccine.

The CDR3 sequence: CASSLGRSEKLFF. CDR3 sequence (DNA): TGTGCCAGCAGCTTAGGGCGGAGTGAAAAACTGTTTTTT. V and J are TRBV7-2 and TRBJ1-4; D not resolved. Germline loops: CDR1 SGHTA, CDR2 FQGNSA. There are 13 residues in the CDR3. V was clipped by 1 base and J by 7 bases, with 7 bases between them.